These T cell receptor beta chains were read from a single sample in a study of a mutant IDH1 vaccine in newly diagnosed glioma. Assay: immunoSEQ multiplex PCR; the TCRdb copy retains only in-frame clones and omits some. The data contain tens of thousands of clones, more than 75% of them singletons. These receptors have no known antigen. The sample here was PBMCs, taken from a glioma patient whose treatment included an IDH1 peptide vaccine. Receptor source: a man in his forties or fifties with glioma. Each CDR3 is given with its conserved first and last residue. A D gene is named only where the DNA matches it firmly. Expanded clones get a size class; other rows say once, few or many, or leave the size out.

CDR3 protein,CDR3 DNA,J gene,D gene,clone size,V gene
CATSRTSSGEQFF,TGTGCCACCAGCCGTACAAGTTCAGGTGAGCAGTTCTTC,TRBJ2-1,.,.,TRBV15
CASSVDSGTDTQYF,TGTGCCAGCAGCGTAGACAGCGGCACAGATACGCAGTATTTT,TRBJ2-3,.,.,TRBV9
CASSVGLARANEQFF,TGTGCCAGCAGCGTTGGACTAGCCAGGGCAAATGAGCAGTTCTTC,TRBJ2-1,TRBD2,.,TRBV9
CASSPTGGRAYEQYF,TGTGCCAGCAGCCCAACAGGGGGTCGAGCCTACGAGCAGTACTTC,TRBJ2-7,TRBD1,.,TRBV7-2
CASSGTWGTNEKLFF,TGTGCCAGCAGTGGGACCTGGGGAACTAATGAAAAACTGTTTTTT,TRBJ1-4,.,once,TRBV6-5
CASSDGTDTQYF,TGTGCCAGCAGCGACGGCACAGATACGCAGTATTTT,TRBJ2-3,.,once,TRBV7-9
CSAAGTGVAGYTF,TGCAGCGCCGCCGGGACAGGGGTGGCTGGCTACACCTTC,TRBJ1-2,TRBD1,.,TRBV29-1
CASSIGQRGETQYF,TGCGCCAGCAGCATAGGACAGCGCGGGGAGACCCAGTACTTC,TRBJ2-5,.,once,TRBV5-1
CSAPGNIQYF,TGCAGCGCGCCTGGAAACATTCAGTACTTC,TRBJ2-4,.,.,TRBV20-1
CAGSLASSGLYNEQFF,TGCGCCGGCAGCTTGGCCAGTAGCGGTCTCTACAATGAGCAGTTCTTC,TRBJ2-1,.,once,TRBV5-1
CASSAFLAGGTDTQYF,TGTGCCAGCAGCGCCTTTCTAGCGGGGGGCACAGATACGCAGTATTTT,TRBJ2-3,TRBD2,.,TRBV9
CASSQSGTATRNTEAFF,TGCGCCAGCAGCCAATCCGGGACAGCCACAAGGAACACTGAAGCTTTCTTT,TRBJ1-1,TRBD1,.,TRBV4-1
CASSWAVDQRAPRGQYF,TGCGCCAGCAGCTGGGCCGTCGATCAGCGGGCGCCTAGGGGGCAGTACTTC,TRBJ2-7,.,.,TRBV5-1
CATTSALYGYTF,TGTGCCACCACCTCAGCGCTCTATGGCTACACCTTC,TRBJ1-2,.,few,TRBV28
CASSEMAGRNEQYF,TGTGCCAGCAGTGAAATGGCAGGGCGGAACGAGCAGTACTTC,TRBJ2-7,.,once,TRBV6-1
CSVEVPTGTPGGNTIYF,TGCAGCGTTGAAGTTCCGACAGGAACTCCAGGTGGAAACACCATATATTTT,TRBJ1-3,.,.,TRBV29-1
CASSEAAVRTDTQYF,TGTGCCAGCAGTGAAGCGGCAGTACGCACAGATACGCAGTATTTT,TRBJ2-3,.,.,TRBV6-1
CASSWQNDQPQHF,TGTGCCAGTAGTTGGCAGAATGATCAGCCCCAGCATTTT,TRBJ1-5,.,.,TRBV19
CAWSVGQTNTGELFF,TGTGCCTGGAGTGTGGGACAGACGAACACCGGGGAGCTGTTTTTT,TRBJ2-2,TRBD1,.,TRBV30
CASTLGDSYGYTF,TGTGCCAGCACCCTGGGCGATAGCTATGGCTACACCTTC,TRBJ1-2,.,.,TRBV2
CATQNQGEETQYF,TGTGCCACGCAGAATCAAGGGGAAGAGACCCAGTACTTC,TRBJ2-5,.,few,TRBV10-3
CASSQGARTEKLFF,TGCGCCAGCAGCCAAGGGGCACGAACTGAAAAACTGTTTTTT,TRBJ1-4,.,.,TRBV4-1